The clone carrying this T cell receptor beta chain was observed a handful of times. The antigen remains undetermined. The data stem from a study of beta chain features in type 1 diabetes. Across the study: No patient-donor differences in age, gender, total cells or subset yield.

The investigators reverse transcribed all of the isolated RNA, so they sequenced expressed TCRB transcripts. The repertoire was sequenced with immunoSEQ multiplex PCR; TCRdb's copy has only in-frame clones and lacks some. This table holds roughly 340,000 clones, around 12% found once. Study results and caveats: Type 1 diabetes patients had moderately but significantly shorter TCRB CDR3s in all four CD4+ subsets.

V dropped 5 bases and J dropped 1; count of bases not matched to a gene: 10. CDR1 is SGHAT and CDR2 is FQNNGV in the germline V gene. This CDR3 has 16 residues. This chain uses TRBV11-2 with TRBJ2-5; 7 nucleotides agree with TRBD1. Sequencing was carried out using naive CD4+ T cells from blood. The receptor was derived from a woman between 18 and 30 years old with type 1 diabetes. Here the CDR3 DNA reads TGTGCCAGCAGCCTGGGGCCCAGGGGGAGCCAAGAGACCCAGTACTTC. Its translation is CASSLGPRGSQETQYF.